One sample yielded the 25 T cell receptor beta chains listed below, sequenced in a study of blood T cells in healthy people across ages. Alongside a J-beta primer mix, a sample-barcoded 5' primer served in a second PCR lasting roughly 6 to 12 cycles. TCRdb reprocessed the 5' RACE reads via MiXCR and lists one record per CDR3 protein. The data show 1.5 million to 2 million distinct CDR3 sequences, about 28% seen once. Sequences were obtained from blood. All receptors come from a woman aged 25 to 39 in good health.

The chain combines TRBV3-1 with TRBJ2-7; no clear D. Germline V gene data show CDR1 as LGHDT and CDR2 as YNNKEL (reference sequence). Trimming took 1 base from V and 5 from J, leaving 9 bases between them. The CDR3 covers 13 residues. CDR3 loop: CASSQGEGNEQYF. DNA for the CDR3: TGTGCCAGCAGCCAAGGCGAAGGAAACGAGCAGTACTTC.

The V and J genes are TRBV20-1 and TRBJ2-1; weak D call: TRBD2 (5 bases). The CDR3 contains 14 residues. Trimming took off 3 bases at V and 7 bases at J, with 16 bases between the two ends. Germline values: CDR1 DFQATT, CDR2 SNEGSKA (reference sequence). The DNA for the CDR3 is TGCAGTGCTAGCTACGACTACCCTGGGAATGAGCAGTTCTTC. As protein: CSASYDYPGNEQFF.

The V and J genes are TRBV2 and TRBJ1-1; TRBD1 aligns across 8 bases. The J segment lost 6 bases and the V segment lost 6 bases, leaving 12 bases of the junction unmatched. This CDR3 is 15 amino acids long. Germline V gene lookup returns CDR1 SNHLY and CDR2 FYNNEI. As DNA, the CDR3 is TGTGCCAGCAGGATCGACAGGGGAAGGAGCGCTGAAGCTTTCTTT. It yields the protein CASRIDRGRSAEAFF.

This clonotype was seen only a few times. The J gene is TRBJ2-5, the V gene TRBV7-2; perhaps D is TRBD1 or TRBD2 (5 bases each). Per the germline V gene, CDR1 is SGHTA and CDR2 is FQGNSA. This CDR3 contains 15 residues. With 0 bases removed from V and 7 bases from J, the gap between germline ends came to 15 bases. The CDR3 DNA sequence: TGTGCCAGCAGCTTAGCGAGTCAGGGACGGGTGACCCAGTACTTC. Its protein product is CASSLASQGRVTQYF.

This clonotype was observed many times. CDR3: CASSGDRGTDTQYF. The DNA for the CDR3 is TGCGCCAGCAGCGGGGACAGGGGAACAGATACGCAGTATTTT. The rearrangement links TRBV5-1 to TRBJ2-3; 10 bases agree with TRBD1. This CDR3 has 14 amino acids. V was pared by 4 bases and J by 3 bases, with 2 bases of the junction left unmatched. Germline V gene sequence: CDR1 SGHRS, CDR2 YFSETQ. The complete variable domain, with remaining parts taken from reference TRBV5-1 and TRBJ2-3, reads KAGVTQTPRYLIKTRGQQVTLSCSPISGHRSVSWYQQTPGQGLQFLFEYFSETQRNKGNFPGRFSGRQFSNSRSEMNVSTLELGDSALYLCASSGDRGTDTQYFGPGTRLTVL.

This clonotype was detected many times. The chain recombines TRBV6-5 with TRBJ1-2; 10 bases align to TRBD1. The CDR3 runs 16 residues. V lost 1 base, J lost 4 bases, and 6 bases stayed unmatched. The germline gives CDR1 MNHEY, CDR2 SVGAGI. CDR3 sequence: CASSYLRTGGGYGYTF. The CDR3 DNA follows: TGTGCCAGCAGTTACTTAAGGACAGGGGGAGGCTATGGCTACACCTTC.

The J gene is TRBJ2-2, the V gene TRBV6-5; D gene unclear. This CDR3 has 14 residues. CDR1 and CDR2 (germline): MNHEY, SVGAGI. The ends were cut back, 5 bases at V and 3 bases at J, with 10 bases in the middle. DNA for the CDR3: TGTGCCAGCAGTGGGCGCTCGGACACCGGGGAGCTGTTTTTT. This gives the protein CASSGRSDTGELFF.

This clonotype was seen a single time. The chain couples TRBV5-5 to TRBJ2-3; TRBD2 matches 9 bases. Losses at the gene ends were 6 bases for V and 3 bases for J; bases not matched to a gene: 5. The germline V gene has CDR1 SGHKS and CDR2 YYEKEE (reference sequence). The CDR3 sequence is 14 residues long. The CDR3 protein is CASNRLAATDTQYF. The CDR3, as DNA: TGTGCCAGCAACCGACTAGCGGCTACAGATACGCAGTATTTT.

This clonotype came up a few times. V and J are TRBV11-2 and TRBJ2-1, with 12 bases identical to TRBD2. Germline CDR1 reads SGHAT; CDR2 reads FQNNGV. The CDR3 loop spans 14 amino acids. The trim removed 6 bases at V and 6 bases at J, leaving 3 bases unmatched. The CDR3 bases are TGTGCCAGCAGAATACTAGCGGGAGGCAATGAGCAGTTCTTC. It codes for CASRILAGGNEQFF.

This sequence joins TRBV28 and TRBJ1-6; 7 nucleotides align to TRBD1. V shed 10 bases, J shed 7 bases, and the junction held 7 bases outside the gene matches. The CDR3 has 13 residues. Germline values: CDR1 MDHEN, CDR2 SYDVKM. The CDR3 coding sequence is TGTGCCACCACAGGGGACTACAATTCACCCCTCCACTTT. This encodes CATTGDYNSPLHF. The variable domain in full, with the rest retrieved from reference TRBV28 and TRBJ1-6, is DVKVTQSSRYLVKRTGEKVFLECVQDMDHENMFWYRQDPGLGLRLIYFSYDVKMKEKGDIPEGYSVSREKKERFSLILESASTNQTSMYLCATTGDYNSPLHFGNGTRLTVT.

The CDR3 is CASGLGDGTQAFF. In nucleotides, the CDR3 is TGTGCTAGTGGTTTGGGTGACGGGACCCAAGCTTTCTTT. This chain joins TRBV12-5 and TRBJ1-1; D may be TRBD1 (5 bases). Germline-derived CDR1 and CDR2 are LGHNT and FRNRAP. Trimming took off 1 base at V and 9 bases at J, with 12 bases between the two ends. This CDR3 is 13 amino acids long. Combining the CDR3 with reference TRBV12-5 and TRBJ1-1 gives the whole variable domain DARVTQTPRHKVTEMGQEVTMRCQPILGHNTVFWYRQTMMQGLELLAYFRNRAPLDDSGMPKDRFSAEMPDATLATLKIQPSEPRDSAVYFCASGLGDGTQAFFGQGTRLTVV.

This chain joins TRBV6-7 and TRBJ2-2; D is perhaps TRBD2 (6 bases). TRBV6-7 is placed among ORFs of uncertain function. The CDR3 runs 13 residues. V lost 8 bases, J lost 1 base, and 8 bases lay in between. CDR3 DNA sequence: TGTGCCAGCTTGGGAGGGAACACCGGGGAGCTGTTTTTT. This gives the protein CASLGGNTGELFF.

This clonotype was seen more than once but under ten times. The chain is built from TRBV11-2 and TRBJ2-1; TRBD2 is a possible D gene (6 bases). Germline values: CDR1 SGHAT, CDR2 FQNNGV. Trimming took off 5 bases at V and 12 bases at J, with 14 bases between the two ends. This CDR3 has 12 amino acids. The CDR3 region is CASSPGGHGQFF. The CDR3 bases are TGTGCCAGCAGCCCCGGAGGGCATGGGCAGTTCTTC. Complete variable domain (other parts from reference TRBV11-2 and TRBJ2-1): EAGVAQSPRYKIIEKRQSVAFWCNPISGHATLYWYQQILGQGPKLLIQFQNNGVVDDSQLPKDRFSAERLKGVDSTLKIQPAKLEDSAVYLCASSPGGHGQFFGPGTRLTVL.

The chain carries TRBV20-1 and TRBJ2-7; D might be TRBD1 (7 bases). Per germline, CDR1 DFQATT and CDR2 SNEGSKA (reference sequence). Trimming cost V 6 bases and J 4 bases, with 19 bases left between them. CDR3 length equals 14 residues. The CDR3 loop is CSARAGGMSYEQYF. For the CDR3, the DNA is TGCAGTGCCCGAGCAGGGGGGATGTCTTACGAGCAGTACTTC.

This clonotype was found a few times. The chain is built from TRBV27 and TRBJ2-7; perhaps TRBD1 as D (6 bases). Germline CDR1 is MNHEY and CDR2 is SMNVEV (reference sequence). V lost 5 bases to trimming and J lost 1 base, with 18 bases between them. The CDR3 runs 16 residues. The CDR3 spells CASSQNIYQGSYEQYF. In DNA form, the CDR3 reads TGTGCCAGCAGTCAAAACATATACCAGGGGTCCTACGAGCAGTACTTC.

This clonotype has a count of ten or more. The CDR3 spells CASSLIASYEQYF. CDR3 coding DNA: TGTGCCAGCAGTTTAATCGCATCCTACGAGCAGTACTTC. The chain couples TRBV28 to TRBJ2-7, with D unresolved. CDR1 and CDR2 (germline): MDHEN, SYDVKM. V was shortened by 2 bases and J by 1 base, with 6 bases between the two germline ends. The CDR3 extends over 13 amino acids. Drawing the rest from reference TRBV28 and TRBJ2-7, the complete variable domain is DVKVTQSSRYLVKRTGEKVFLECVQDMDHENMFWYRQDPGLGLRLIYFSYDVKMKEKGDIPEGYSVSREKKERFSLILESASTNQTSMYLCASSLIASYEQYFGPGTRLTVT.

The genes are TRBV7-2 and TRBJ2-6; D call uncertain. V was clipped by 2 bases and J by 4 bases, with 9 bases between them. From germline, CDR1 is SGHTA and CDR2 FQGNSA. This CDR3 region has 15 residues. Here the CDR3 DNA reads TGTGCCAGCAGCTTAACTTCGGTCGGGGCCAACGTCCTGACTTTC. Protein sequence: CASSLTSVGANVLTF.

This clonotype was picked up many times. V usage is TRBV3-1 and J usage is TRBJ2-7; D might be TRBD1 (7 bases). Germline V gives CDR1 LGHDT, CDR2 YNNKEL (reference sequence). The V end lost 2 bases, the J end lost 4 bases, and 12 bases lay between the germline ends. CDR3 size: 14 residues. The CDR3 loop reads CASSQQGGGYEQYF. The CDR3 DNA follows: TGTGCCAGCAGCCAACAGGGGGGTGGTTACGAGCAGTACTTC.

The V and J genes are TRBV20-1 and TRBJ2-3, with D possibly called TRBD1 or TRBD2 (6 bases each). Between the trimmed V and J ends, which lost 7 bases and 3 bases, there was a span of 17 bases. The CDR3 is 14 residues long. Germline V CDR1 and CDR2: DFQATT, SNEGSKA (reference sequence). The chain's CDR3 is CSVPHRGLTDTQYF. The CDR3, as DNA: TGCAGTGTCCCGCATCGGGGGCTGACAGATACGCAGTATTTT.

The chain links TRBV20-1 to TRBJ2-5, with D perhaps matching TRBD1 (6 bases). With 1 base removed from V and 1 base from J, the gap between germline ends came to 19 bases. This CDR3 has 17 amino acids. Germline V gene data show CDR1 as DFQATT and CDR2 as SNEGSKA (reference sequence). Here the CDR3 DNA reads TGCAGTGCTAGAGCCATCCGGACAGACCCCTTCCAAGAGACCCAGTACTTC. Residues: CSARAIRTDPFQETQYF.

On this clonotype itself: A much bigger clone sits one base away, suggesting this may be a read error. CDR3 residues: CPSSASFGSYEQYF. The CDR3 nucleotides are TGTCCCAGCAGCGCCTCATTTGGGTCCTACGAGCAGTACTTC. The chain uses TRBV6-5 and TRBJ2-7, with D hard to call. CDR1 and CDR2 (germline): MNHEY, SVGAGI. The CDR3 runs 14 residues.

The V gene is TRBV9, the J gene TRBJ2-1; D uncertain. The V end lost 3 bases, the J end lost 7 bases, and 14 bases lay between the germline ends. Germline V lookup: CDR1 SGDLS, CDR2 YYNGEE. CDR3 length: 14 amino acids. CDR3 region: CASSDRGRVNEQFF. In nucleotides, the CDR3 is TGTGCCAGCAGCGACCGAGGCCGCGTAAATGAGCAGTTCTTC.

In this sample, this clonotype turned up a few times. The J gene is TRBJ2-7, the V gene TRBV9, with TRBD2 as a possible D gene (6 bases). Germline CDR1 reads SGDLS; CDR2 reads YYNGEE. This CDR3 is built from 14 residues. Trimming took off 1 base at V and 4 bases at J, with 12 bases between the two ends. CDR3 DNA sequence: TGTGCCAGCAGCGTAAGCCCGGAGGGGTACGAGCAGTACTTC. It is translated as CASSVSPEGYEQYF.

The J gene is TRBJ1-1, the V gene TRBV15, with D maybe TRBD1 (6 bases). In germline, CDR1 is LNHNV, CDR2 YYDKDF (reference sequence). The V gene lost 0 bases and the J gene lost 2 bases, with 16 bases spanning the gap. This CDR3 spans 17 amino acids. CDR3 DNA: TGTGCCACCAGCAGAGATGATATAGGGGGGCGAAACACTGAAGCTTTCTTT. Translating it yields CATSRDDIGGRNTEAFF.

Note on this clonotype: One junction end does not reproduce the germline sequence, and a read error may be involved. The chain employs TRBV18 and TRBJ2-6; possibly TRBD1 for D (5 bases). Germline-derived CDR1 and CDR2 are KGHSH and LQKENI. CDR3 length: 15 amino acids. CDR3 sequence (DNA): TGTGCCAGCTCACCACCTCAGGCTGGGGCCGACGTCCTGACTTTC. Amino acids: CASSPPQAGADVLTF.